These 16 T cell receptor beta chains came from one sample sequenced in a study of blood T cells in healthy people across ages. A second PCR of 7 to 11 cycles used a sample-barcoded 5' primer and a J-beta primer mix. TCRdb independently ran MiXCR on the 5' RACE reads; one entry per CDR3 protein. The sample shows approximately 900,000 distinct CDR3 sequences, roughly 29% of them seen only once. The same sample was also studied in work on T cells of mothers and their children.

The sample taken for sequencing was blood. The receptors here all came from a woman in her 40s in good health.

The V and J genes are TRBV6-2 or TRBV6-3 and TRBJ1-1; D possibly corresponds to TRBD1 (5 bases). The CDR3 runs to 12 residues. CDR1 is MNHEY and CDR2 is SVGEGT in the germline V gene. The germline V and J ends were trimmed by 7 bases and 13 bases, with 19 bases remaining between them. The DNA of the CDR3 is TGTGCCAGCACCTCGGTGGGGGATTTGGATTTCTTT. It yields the protein CASTSVGDLDFF.

The chain is built from TRBV3-1 and TRBJ1-4, with a weak D call TRBD1 (5 bases). The CDR3 totals 16 residues. V was cut by 1 base and J by 6 bases, with 15 bases left in between. Germline CDR1 LGHDT, CDR2 YNNKEL (reference sequence). The CDR3 loop reads CASSQAGRRGDEKLFF. The CDR3 coding sequence is TGTGCCAGCAGCCAAGCAGGCAGGAGGGGAGATGAAAAACTGTTTTTT.

Ten or more counts support this clonotype. The CDR3: CASSLWGKNSNQPQHF. CDR3 sequence (DNA): TGTGCCAGCAGTTTGTGGGGAAAGAATAGCAATCAGCCCCAGCATTTT. The V call is TRBV27, the J call TRBJ1-5; D is unclear. The CDR3 is made up of 16 amino acids. Looked up from germline, CDR1 is MNHEY and CDR2 is SMNVEV (reference sequence). V was clipped by 3 bases and J by 0 bases, with 12 bases between them.

This clonotype was counted between two and nine times. This rearrangement joins TRBV13 to TRBJ2-7; no reliable D call. Per the germline V gene, CDR1 is PRHDT and CDR2 is FYEKMQ (reference sequence). The CDR3 consists of 14 residues. The V gene lost 5 bases and the J gene lost 0 bases, with 11 bases spanning the gap. CDR3: CASSPSPSSYEQYF. The CDR3 DNA is TGTGCCAGCAGCCCCTCCCCGAGCTCCTACGAGCAGTACTTC.

There are many counts of this clonotype. V and J are TRBV6-6 and TRBJ2-7; the D gene is possibly TRBD2 (6 bases). V dropped 6 bases and J dropped 5 bases, with 17 bases sitting between them. The CDR3 is 14 residues long. Germline loops: CDR1 MNHNY, CDR2 SVGAGI (reference sequence). The DNA of the CDR3 is TGTGCCAGCAGCCCCACTAGCTTTACCCACGAGCAGTACTTC. Translated: CASSPTSFTHEQYF.

This clonotype was counted a few times. This chain links TRBV2 with TRBJ1-2; 7 nucleotides match TRBD1. Germline V lookup: CDR1 SNHLY, CDR2 FYNNEI. The CDR3 has 13 residues. Trimming took 7 bases from V and 2 from J; bases not matched to a gene: 4. In DNA form, the CDR3 reads TGTGCCAGCAAGGACAGGCGGAACTATGGCTACACCTTC. Protein: CASKDRRNYGYTF.

This sequence joins TRBV20-1 and TRBJ2-2; tentatively, D is TRBD2 (5 bases). CDR1 and CDR2 (germline): DFQATT, SNEGSKA (reference sequence). There are 16 residues in the CDR3. The V gene lost 5 bases and the J gene lost 9 bases, with 25 bases spanning the gap. CDR3 residues: CSAAASTRAESRELFF. Here the CDR3 DNA reads TGCAGTGCTGCAGCCTCTACTAGGGCGGAGTCCAGGGAGCTGTTTTTT.

This clonotype has only a few counts. At one end the junction does not follow the germline gene, possibly because of a read error. The rearrangement joins TRBV2 to TRBJ2-1, with 8 nucleotides matching TRBD1. The CDR3 loop spans 14 amino acids. Per germline, CDR1 SNHLY and CDR2 FYNNEI. CDR3 amino acids: CTSTLDRAYNEQFF. The CDR3 nucleotides are TGTACCAGCACCCTGGACAGGGCCTACAATGAGCAGTTCTTC. The full variable domain, rest sourced from reference TRBV2 and TRBJ2-1, is EPEVTQTPSHQVTQMGQEVILRCVPISNHLYFYWYRQILGQKVEFLVSFYNNEISEKSEIFDDQFSVERPDGSNFTLKIRSTKLEDSAMYFCTSTLDRAYNEQFFGPGTRLTVL.

This clonotype appeared a single time. This chain connects TRBV13 to TRBJ2-7; no definite D call. Judging by the DNA end, TRBJ2-5 fits better; the J call may be wrong. Germline V gene lookup returns CDR1 PRHDT and CDR2 FYEKMQ (reference sequence). The CDR3 consists of 13 residues. CDR3: CASSLAPTKTQYF. CDR3 DNA sequence: TGTGCCAGCAGCTTAGCCCCCACGAAGACCCAGTACTTC.

The chain couples TRBV28 to TRBJ2-1, with D perhaps being TRBD1 or TRBD2 (5 bases each). Germline V lookup: CDR1 MDHEN, CDR2 SYDVKM. The V gene lost 7 bases and the J gene lost 0 bases, with 13 bases spanning the gap. This CDR3 region has 15 residues. The CDR3 sequence is CASIPPGSSYNEQFF. CDR3 nucleotides: TGTGCCAGCATACCCCCAGGGAGCTCCTACAATGAGCAGTTCTTC.

This sequence joins TRBV6-2 or TRBV6-3 and TRBJ2-7; unclear D gene. In germline, CDR1 is MNHEY, CDR2 SVGEGT. The germline V and J ends were trimmed by 10 bases and 2 bases, with 15 bases remaining between them. CDR3 length equals 13 residues. The CDR3 nucleotides read TGTGCCACCACTCTAGGCGGAACCTACGAGCAGTACTTC. Translation gives CATTLGGTYEQYF.

There are a few counts of this clonotype. The gene calls are TRBV7-9 and TRBJ2-3; perhaps TRBD2 as D (5 bases). This CDR3 region has 14 residues. Germline V gene data show CDR1 as SEHNR and CDR2 as FQNEAQ (reference sequence). The CDR3 sequence: CAGRTGISTDTQYF. The CDR3 DNA is TGTGCAGGTCGCACGGGGATAAGCACAGATACGCAGTATTTT.

This clonotype was detected a few times. V usage is TRBV7-9 and J usage is TRBJ2-3; 8 bases match TRBD1. Germline CDR1 and CDR2: SEHNR and FQNEAQ (reference sequence). The V segment lost 1 base and the J segment 14 bases; nucleotides outside the gene matches: 8. This CDR3 spans 13 amino acids. The CDR3 DNA reads TGTGCCAGCAGCTTAGGGCCGGGACAGGCGGCGTATTTT. The encoded protein is CASSLGPGQAAYF.

This clonotype was picked up many times. The chain couples TRBV6-5 to TRBJ2-5; D may be TRBD1 (5 bases). The CDR3 spans 14 residues. The germline V and J ends were trimmed by 0 bases and 4 bases, with 9 bases remaining between them. CDR1 and CDR2 (germline): MNHEY, SVGAGI. The CDR3 protein is CASSYSSGRETQYF. For the CDR3, the DNA is TGTGCCAGCAGTTACTCGTCAGGGCGAGAGACCCAGTACTTC.

This clonotype was seen ten or more times. V and J are TRBV20-1 and TRBJ2-7; D is unresolved. CDR1 is DFQATT and CDR2 is SNEGSKA in the germline V gene (reference sequence). CDR3 length: 11 amino acids. V was shortened by 3 bases and J by 5 bases, with 8 bases between the two germline ends. CDR3 in DNA: TGCAGTGCTAGTCGCGGACACGAGCAGTACTTC. Protein sequence: CSASRGHEQYF.

A note on this clonotype: A read error is possible here, since a much larger clone lies one base away. CDR3 nucleotides: TGTGCCAGCAGCCCTCGGACAGGATCTCTGGGCGAGCAGTACTTC. Residues: CASSPRTGSLGEQYF. The chain carries TRBV12-3 or TRBV12-4 and TRBJ2-7; the match to TRBD1 covers 7 bases. Unmatched junction bases numbered 14, after V lost 6 bases and J lost 6 bases. The CDR3 length is 15 residues.